The 9 T cell receptor beta chains given below trace back to one sample, sequenced in a study of tumor-infiltrating lymphocytes in primary liver carcinoma. The study extracted blood RNA from unsorted whole blood and also extracted germline DNA. From about 0.45 ug total RNA, TCR beta cDNA was generated with a primer in the constant region. Libraries covering TCR beta were generated through three nested multiplex PCR rounds (using a slightly modified ARM-PCR). The opening two PCR rounds, about 11 cycles each, paired TRBV1-TRBV30 forward primers with a C-beta reverse primer. Via MiXCR, TCRdb re-called the multiplex PCR reads, giving one row per CDR3 protein. The sample has about 180,000 distinct CDR3 sequences, about 60% seen once. Material: peripheral blood. The receptors stem from a man aged 35 to 55 with primary liver carcinoma and hepatitis B virus infection.

In regard to this clonotype: This sequence may be a read error, since a much larger clone differs from it by one base. The rearrangement uses TRBV29-1 and TRBJ2-3; D remains unclear. The ends were cut back, 8 bases at V and 0 bases at J, with 12 bases in the middle. Looked up from germline, CDR1 is SQVTM and CDR2 is ANQGSEA. This CDR3 spans 13 amino acids. CDR3 amino acids: CSRCPGSTDTQYF. CDR3 nucleotide sequence: TGCAGCCGGTGTCCTGGGAGCACAGATACGCAGTATTTT.

On this clonotype: Given the absence of the conserved phenylalanine or tryptophan at the CDR3 end, a read error is likely. No DNA is shown, since the ends of the CDR3 on it are uncertain; the CDR3 is the one TCRdb lists. The genes are TRBV6-1 and TRBJ2-7; TRBD2, the table's D call, lacks a check against the DNA. The CDR3 spans 8 residues, counting both ends. Germline CDR1 reads MNHNS; CDR2 reads SASEGT. CDR3 in amino acids: CATSEERI.

The CDR3 sequence is CASSVRYGYTF. In nucleotides, the CDR3 is TGCGCCAGCAGTGTTCGCTATGGCTACACCTTC. The gene calls are TRBV10-1 and TRBJ1-2; D uncertain. CDR1 and CDR2 from the germline V gene are WNHNN and SYGVQD (reference sequence). The CDR3 totals 11 residues. Trimming took off 4 bases at V and 4 bases at J, with 4 bases between the two ends.

The rearrangement links TRBV12-3 or TRBV12-4 to TRBJ2-1; tentative D call: TRBD1 (5 bases). The CDR3 runs 14 residues. Trimming stripped 6 bases from V and 4 bases from J, with 13 bases between. In nucleotides, the CDR3 is TGTGCCAGCAGCCCAAACAGGAATTACAATGAGCAGTTCTTC. Amino acid sequence: CASSPNRNYNEQFF.

With respect to this clonotype: This sequence may be a read error, since a much larger clone differs from it by one base. The chain links TRBV29-1 to TRBJ2-1; the D gene is possibly TRBD2 (5 bases). CDR3 length: 10 residues. Trimming cost V 5 bases and J 10 bases, with 9 bases left between them. Germline assignment: CDR1 SQVTM and CDR2 ANQGSEA. The CDR3 DNA reads as TGCAGCGTTAGTAGAGGGGAGCAGTTCTTC. Translation: CSVSRGEQFF.

Note on this clonotype: Without the conserved terminal phenylalanine or tryptophan, this CDR3 likely stems from a read error. This chain uses TRBV11-2 with TRBJ2-7; the D is unclear. The germline gives CDR1 SGHAT, CDR2 FQNNGV. CDR3 size: 14 residues. The CDR3 sequence: CAGTSQAANYEQYY. Here the CDR3 DNA reads TGTGCCGGCACCTCCCAGGCAGCGAACTACGAACAGTACTAC.

Concerning this clonotype: The final CDR3 position lacks the conserved phenylalanine or tryptophan, pointing to a likely read error. The rearrangement links TRBV5-1 to TRBJ2-5; the D gene is possibly TRBD1 (6 bases). With 4 bases removed from V and 3 bases from J, the gap between germline ends came to 16 bases. Germline values: CDR1 SGHRS, CDR2 YFSETQ. The CDR3 sequence is 15 residues long. Here the CDR3 reads CASSIPGTKKETQYL. Written as DNA, the CDR3 is TGCGCCAGCAGCATTCCTGGGACAAAGAAAGAGACCCAGTACCTC.

This chain connects TRBV10-3 to TRBJ1-1; TRBD1 matches at 7 bases. V gave up 4 bases and J gave up 13 bases; unmatched junction bases: 9. Germline V gene sequence: CDR1 ENHRY, CDR2 SYGVKD. The CDR3 length is 12 residues. As DNA, the CDR3 is TGTGCCATCAGTGTCTCAGGGGGGAACGGTTTCTTT. Residues: CAISVSGGNGFF.

The genes are TRBV28 and TRBJ2-1, with D maybe TRBD2 (6 bases). V lost 4 bases, J lost 6 bases, and 19 bases lay in between. The CDR3 length is 16 residues. The germline CDR1 and CDR2 sequences are MDHEN and SYDVKM. In nucleotides, the CDR3 is TGTGCCAGCAGTTATACTAGCACCCGGGGGTCCAATGAGCAGTTCTTC. This sequence encodes CASSYTSTRGSNEQFF.